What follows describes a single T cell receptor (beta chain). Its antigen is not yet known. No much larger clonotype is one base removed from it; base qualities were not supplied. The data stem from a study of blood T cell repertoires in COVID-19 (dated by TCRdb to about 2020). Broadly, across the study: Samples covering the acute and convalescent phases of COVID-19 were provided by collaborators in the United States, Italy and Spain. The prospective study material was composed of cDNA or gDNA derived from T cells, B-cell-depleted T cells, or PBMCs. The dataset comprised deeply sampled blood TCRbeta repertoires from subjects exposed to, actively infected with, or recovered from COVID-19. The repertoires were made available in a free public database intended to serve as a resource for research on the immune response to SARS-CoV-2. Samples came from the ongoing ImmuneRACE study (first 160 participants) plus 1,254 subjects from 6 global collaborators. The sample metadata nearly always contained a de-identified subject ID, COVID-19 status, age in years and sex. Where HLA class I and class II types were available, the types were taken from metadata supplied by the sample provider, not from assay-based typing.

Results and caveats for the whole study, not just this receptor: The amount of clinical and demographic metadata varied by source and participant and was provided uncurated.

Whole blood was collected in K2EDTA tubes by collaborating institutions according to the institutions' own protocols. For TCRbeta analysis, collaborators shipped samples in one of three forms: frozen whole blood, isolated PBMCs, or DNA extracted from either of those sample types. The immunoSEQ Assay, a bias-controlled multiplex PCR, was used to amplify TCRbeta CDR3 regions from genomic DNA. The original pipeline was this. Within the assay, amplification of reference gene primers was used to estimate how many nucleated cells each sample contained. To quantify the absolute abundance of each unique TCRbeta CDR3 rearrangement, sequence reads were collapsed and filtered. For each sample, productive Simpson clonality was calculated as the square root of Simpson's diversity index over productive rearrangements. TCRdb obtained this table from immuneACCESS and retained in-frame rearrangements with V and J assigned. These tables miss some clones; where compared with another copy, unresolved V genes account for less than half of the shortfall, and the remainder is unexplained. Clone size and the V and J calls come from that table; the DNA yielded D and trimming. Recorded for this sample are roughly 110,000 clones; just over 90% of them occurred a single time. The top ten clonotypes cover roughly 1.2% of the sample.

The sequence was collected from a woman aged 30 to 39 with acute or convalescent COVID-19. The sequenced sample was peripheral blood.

The CDR3 has the sequence CASSYSSDTEAFF. In nucleotide form, the sequence is TGTGCCAGCAGTTACTCGTCGGACACTGAAGCTTTCTTT. The receptor chain draws on TRBV6-5 and TRBJ1-1; a confident D gene designation cannot be given. CDR1 and CDR2 are read off the germline V gene as MNHEY and SVGAGI. CDR3 length: 13 amino acids, cysteine to phenylalanine. The DNA shown is the 39-base CDR3, in frame from base 1. V loses 0 bases of germline sequence and J loses 3 bases, and the interval between the two ends is 5 bases.